Below are 12 T cell receptor beta chains sequenced from a single sample in a study of cytomegalovirus exposure and HLA in healthy donors. Researchers ran the PCR with 60 Vbeta and 13 Jbeta primers. The method was immunoSEQ multiplex PCR; TCRdb's version includes in-frame clones alone and lacks a portion of them. Of around 97,000 clones in the sample, roughly 76% were seen once. The sample consisted of PBMCs. The receptors here all came from a middle-aged man in good health and CMV-seronegative.

The chain is built from TRBV28 and TRBJ2-7; TRBD2 agrees at 10 bases. Germline V CDR1 and CDR2: MDHEN, SYDVKM. Unmatched junction bases numbered 8, after V lost 6 bases and J lost 6 bases. The CDR3 is made up of 14 amino acids. The CDR3 region is CASRGSGGAREQYF. The CDR3 DNA is TGTGCCAGCAGGGGAAGCGGGGGGGCCCGCGAGCAGTACTTC.

The CDR3 DNA sequence: TGTGCCAGCTCTGGGTCGGGACAGGGCTACGAGCAGTACTTC. This encodes CASSGSGQGYEQYF. The gene calls are TRBV27 and TRBJ2-7; 9 nucleotides align to TRBD1. V shed 8 bases and J 3 bases; nucleotides not matched to a gene: 8. CDR1 is MNHEY and CDR2 is SMNVEV in the germline V gene (reference sequence). CDR3 length: 14 residues.

As to this clone: This likely comes from a read error, as the CDR3 has no conserved phenylalanine or tryptophan at its end. The DNA is left out, because the CDR3 cannot be placed on it with certainty; the CDR3 is given as TCRdb lists it. The gene calls are TRBV10-1 and TRBJ2-6; TRBD1 was called by the table and not checked on the DNA. Germline V gene sequence: CDR1 WNHNN, CDR2 SYGVQD (reference sequence). The length of the CDR3 is 11 amino acids, counting both ends. The CDR3 region is CATRGPTTGGS.

The rearrangement links TRBV18 to TRBJ1-5, with D possibly TRBD1 on 6 matching bases. Germline V gene data show CDR1 as KGHSH and CDR2 as LQKENI. V dropped 3 bases and J dropped 4 bases, with 16 bases sitting between them. The CDR3 is made up of 16 amino acids. The CDR3 region is CASSPTYRDWNQPQHF. CDR3 sequence (DNA): TGTGCCAGCTCACCCACTTACAGGGATTGGAATCAGCCCCAGCATTTT.

The rearrangement uses TRBV5-4 and TRBJ2-5; 7 nucleotides match TRBD2. The CDR3 runs to 15 residues. J was trimmed by 4 bases and V by 1 base; bases with no gene match: 7. In germline, CDR1 is SGHNT, CDR2 YYREEE (reference sequence). As DNA, the CDR3 is TGTGCCAGCAGCTTGTCTGGACTAGGGCCAGAGACCCAGTACTTC. Translating it yields CASSLSGLGPETQYF.

The DNA for the CDR3 is TGTGCCAGCGCCTATCAACGTCCCAACACCGGGGAGCTGTTTTTT. It is translated as CASAYQRPNTGELFF. This sequence joins TRBV7-6 and TRBJ2-2; D is ambiguous. The V end was cut by 8 bases, the J end by 2 bases, with 15 bases between. The germline V gene has CDR1 SGHVS and CDR2 FNYEAQ. CDR3 length equals 15 residues.

The J gene is TRBJ1-1, the V gene TRBV1. TRBV1 is a pseudogene locus. The CDR3 runs to 12 residues. Here the CDR3 DNA reads TGCACCAGCAGCCTAAGTCGGGGAAAAGCTTTCTTT. Its translation is CTSSLSRGKAFF.

The V call is TRBV6-6, the J call TRBJ2-7; tentatively, D is TRBD2 (6 bases). The CDR3 sequence is 11 residues long. The germline V gene has CDR1 MNHNY and CDR2 SVGAGI (reference sequence). Trimming took off 4 bases at V and 9 bases at J, with 10 bases between the two ends. The CDR3 DNA is TGTGCCAGCAGTTCCCGGGGAGGGCAGTACTTC. The encoded protein is CASSSRGGQYF.

This clone has only a few counts. The chain recombines TRBV4-1 with TRBJ1-1; tentatively, D is TRBD1 (5 bases). Deletions cut 1 base from V and 6 bases from J, with 15 bases between. Germline V gene data show CDR1 as MGHRA and CDR2 as YSYEKL. CDR3 length: 15 residues. CDR3 sequence: CASSQVMVRGPEAFF. The DNA for the CDR3 is TGCGCCAGCAGCCAAGTCATGGTTAGGGGCCCTGAAGCTTTCTTT.

The chain joins TRBV6-1 to TRBJ1-6, with unresolved D. This CDR3 is 14 amino acids long. CDR1 MNHNS and CDR2 SASEGT come from the germline V gene. Trimming left V 8 bases short and J 7 bases short, with 15 bases between. The chain's CDR3 is CASSEGRENSPLHF. The CDR3 DNA reads as TGTGCCAGCTCAGAGGGAAGGGAGAATTCACCCCTCCACTTT.

The chain employs TRBV6-1 and TRBJ1-2, with 9 bases matching TRBD1. J lost 8 bases, V lost 7 bases, and 14 bases had no gene match. CDR1 is MNHNS and CDR2 is SASEGT in the germline V gene. There are 15 residues in the CDR3. The CDR3 DNA reads TGTGCCAGCACCCCCCGGGACAGGGAGGGCGCCGGCTACACCTTC. This sequence encodes CASTPRDREGAGYTF.

The chain joins TRBV30 to TRBJ2-7; 9 bases are a match to TRBD1. The CDR3 extends over 13 amino acids. With V trimmed by 3 bases and J by 4 bases, 4 bases remained unmatched. Germline CDR1 is GTSNPN and CDR2 is SVGIG (reference sequence). CDR3 in DNA: TGTGCCTGGAGGACAGGGGGAGCGTACGAGCAGTACTTC. Residues: CAWRTGGAYEQYF.